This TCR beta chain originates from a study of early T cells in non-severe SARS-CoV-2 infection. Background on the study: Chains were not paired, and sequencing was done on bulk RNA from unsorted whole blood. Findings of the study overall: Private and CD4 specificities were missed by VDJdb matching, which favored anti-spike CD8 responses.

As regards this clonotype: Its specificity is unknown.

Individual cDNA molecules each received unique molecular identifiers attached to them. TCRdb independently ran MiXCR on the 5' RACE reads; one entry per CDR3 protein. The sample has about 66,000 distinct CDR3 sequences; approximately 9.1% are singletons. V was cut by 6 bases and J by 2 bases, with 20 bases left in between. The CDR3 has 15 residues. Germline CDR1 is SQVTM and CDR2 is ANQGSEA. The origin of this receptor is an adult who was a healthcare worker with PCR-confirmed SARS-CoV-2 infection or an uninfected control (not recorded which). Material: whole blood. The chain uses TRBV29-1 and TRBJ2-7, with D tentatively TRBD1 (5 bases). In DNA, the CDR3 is TGCAGCGTCCCTCTGAAAGGGCAGGGAACCTACGAGCAGTACTTC. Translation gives CSVPLKGQGTYEQYF.